These 18 T cell receptor beta chains were all obtained from the same sample, sequenced in a study of blood T cell repertoires in COVID-19. This table comes from immunoSEQ multiplex PCR, and its TCRdb copy is limited to in-frame clones, with some not included. The table lists approximately 330,000 clones, approximately 86% of them singletons. Sequencing used peripheral blood. The receptors were gathered from a man aged 25 to 45 with COVID-19, enrolled during active disease.

The J gene is TRBJ1-2, the V gene TRBV19; unclear D gene. This CDR3 contains 14 residues. V was shortened by 4 bases and J by 0 bases, with 9 bases between the two germline ends. Per germline, CDR1 LNHDA and CDR2 SQIVND (reference sequence). The CDR3 DNA reads TGTGCCAGTAGTAAAAAGACATCTAACTATGGCTACACCTTC. Protein: CASSKKTSNYGYTF.

V gene TRBV9 combines with J gene TRBJ1-6; D perhaps matches TRBD1 (5 bases). CDR1 is SGDLS and CDR2 is YYNGEE in the germline V gene. This CDR3 is 17 amino acids long. With 4 bases removed from V and 7 bases from J, the gap between germline ends came to 21 bases. The CDR3 region has the DNA TGTGCCAGCAGCCCATTAGAGGGAGGGGTTTCGAATTCACCCCTCCACTTT. Protein sequence: CASSPLEGGVSNSPLHF.

The genes are TRBV19 and TRBJ2-1, with TRBD1 matching 9 bases. Germline loops: CDR1 LNHDA, CDR2 SQIVND (reference sequence). V shed 6 bases, J shed 8 bases, and the junction held 11 bases outside the gene matches. The CDR3 consists of 15 residues. The chain's CDR3 is CASSLGNRGPDEQFF. In DNA form, the CDR3 reads TGTGCCAGTAGCCTAGGGAACAGGGGGCCTGATGAGCAGTTCTTC.

The gene calls are TRBV7-8 and TRBJ2-5, with 7 bases identical to TRBD1. This CDR3 contains 14 residues. Germline values: CDR1 SGHVS, CDR2 FQNEAQ. The junction had 7 bases not matched to a gene; V was cut back by 3 bases and J by 6 bases. The CDR3 spells CASSFWTGGKTQYF. CDR3 bases: TGTGCCAGCAGCTTCTGGACAGGCGGAAAGACCCAGTACTTC.

The rearrangement uses TRBV27 and TRBJ2-7; no firm D call. Germline CDR1 is MNHEY and CDR2 is SMNVEV (reference sequence). Trimming removed 2 bases from V and 3 bases from J, with 11 bases in between. CDR3 length equals 14 residues. CDR3: CASSLEPGLYEQYF. CDR3 coding DNA: TGTGCCAGCAGTTTAGAGCCAGGCCTCTACGAGCAGTACTTC.

This chain links TRBV6-6 with TRBJ2-3, with a possible D match to TRBD2 (5 bases). CDR1 is MNHNY and CDR2 is SVGAGI in the germline V gene (reference sequence). Trimming stripped 2 bases from V and 7 bases from J, with 7 bases between. The CDR3 contains 12 residues. Here the CDR3 reads CASSYEGYTQYF. In DNA form, the CDR3 reads TGTGCCAGCAGTTACGAGGGATATACGCAGTATTTT.

The V and J genes are TRBV19 and TRBJ1-1, with D unclear. The V end lost 6 bases, the J end lost 3 bases, and 11 bases lay between the germline ends. From germline, CDR1 is LNHDA and CDR2 SQIVND (reference sequence). The CDR3 runs to 13 residues. CDR3 region: CASRRVWDTEAFF. CDR3 nucleotide sequence: TGTGCCAGTAGGAGGGTTTGGGACACTGAAGCTTTCTTT.

The J gene is TRBJ1-5, the V gene TRBV10-3, with a tentative D call TRBD1 (6 bases). V was clipped by 11 bases and J by 5 bases, with 16 bases between them. Germline-derived CDR1 and CDR2 are ENHRY and SYGVKD. The CDR3 loop spans 13 amino acids. The CDR3 loop is CASSRDTYQPQHF. In DNA, the CDR3 is TGTGCCTCTTCCCGGGACACCTATCAGCCCCAGCATTTT.

This chain links TRBV30 with TRBJ2-7; 13 nucleotides match TRBD2. The ends lost 0 bases at V and 9 bases at J; junction bases unmatched: 8. Germline values: CDR1 GTSNPN, CDR2 SVGIG (reference sequence). CDR3 length: 15 amino acids. CDR3 bases: TGTGCCTGGAGTGTACGAGGACTAGCGGGAGCGGTGCAGTACTTC. It is translated as CAWSVRGLAGAVQYF. Full variable domain (missing parts from reference TRBV30 and TRBJ2-7): SQTIHQWPATLVQPVGSPLSLECTVEGTSNPNLYWYRQAAGRGLQLLFYSVGIGQISSEVPQNLSASRPQDRQFILSSKKLLLSDSGFYLCAWSVRGLAGAVQYFGPGTRLTVT.

This clone was observed once. The V and J genes are TRBV13 and TRBJ2-7; TRBD2 matches at 11 bases. This CDR3 comprises 13 residues. After removal of 5 bases from V and 7 bases from J, the junction contained 4 bases not matched to a gene. Per germline, CDR1 PRHDT and CDR2 FYEKMQ (reference sequence). The CDR3 loop is CASSIRLAGEQYF. The CDR3 bases are TGTGCCAGCAGCATCCGACTAGCGGGGGAGCAGTACTTC.

This rearrangement joins TRBV6-2 or TRBV6-3 to TRBJ1-1, with 10 bases matching TRBD1. In germline, CDR1 is MNHEY, CDR2 SVGEGT. This CDR3 is 17 amino acids long. Losses at the gene ends were 2 bases for V and 1 base for J; bases not matched to a gene: 7. The CDR3 loop reads CASSYRDRGLGNTEAFF. The CDR3 region has the DNA TGTGCCAGCAGTTACCGGGACAGGGGACTGGGGAACACTGAAGCTTTCTTT.

The rearrangement joins TRBV6-5 to TRBJ2-1; tentatively, D is TRBD2 (7 bases). This CDR3 spans 16 amino acids. The ends were cut back, 4 bases at V and 2 bases at J, with 15 bases in the middle. Germline CDR1 MNHEY, CDR2 SVGAGI. CDR3 region: CASSWGGRQAYNEQFF. The CDR3 DNA is TGTGCCAGCAGTTGGGGGGGGCGCCAGGCCTACAATGAGCAGTTCTTC.

This clone was observed a handful of times. V is TRBV29-1 and J is TRBJ1-1; 9 bases match TRBD1. V lost 7 bases, J lost 4 bases, and 4 bases stayed unmatched. The CDR3 spans 12 residues. The germline gives CDR1 SQVTM, CDR2 ANQGSEA. CDR3 nucleotide sequence: TGCAGCGCCCAACAGGGGGCCACTGAAGCTTTCTTT. Translating gives CSAQQGATEAFF.

V is TRBV27 and J is TRBJ1-4; D ambiguous. Per germline, CDR1 MNHEY and CDR2 SMNVEV (reference sequence). This CDR3 is built from 13 residues. V lost 6 bases, J lost 7 bases, and 12 bases lay in between. CDR3 bases: TGTGCCAGCAGAATCCTAGGAGGTGAAAAACTGTTTTTT. It encodes CASRILGGEKLFF.

CDR3 DNA: TGTGCCAGCAGTCCGCGGCGGGACGCCCACGAGCAGTACTTC. Its translation: CASSPRRDAHEQYF. The J gene is TRBJ2-7, the V gene TRBV28; D may be TRBD2 (6 bases). The V end was cut by 5 bases, the J end by 5 bases, with 16 bases between. Germline lookup yields CDR1 MDHEN and CDR2 SYDVKM. The length of the CDR3 is 14 residues.

The CDR3 bases are TGTGCCAGCAGTTTCGGGGGCAATCAGCCCCAGCATTTT. This sequence encodes CASSFGGNQPQHF. The V call is TRBV6-4, the J call TRBJ1-5; no reliable D call. CDR3 size: 13 residues. Looked up from germline, CDR1 is MRHNA and CDR2 is SNTAGT. With 5 bases removed from V and 2 bases from J, the gap between germline ends came to 7 bases.

V is TRBV14 and J is TRBJ1-2, with D perhaps matching TRBD1 (6 bases). V lost 3 bases to trimming and J lost 3 bases, with 20 bases between them. The CDR3 is 17 residues long. Per the germline V gene, CDR1 is SGHDN and CDR2 is FVKESK. Here the CDR3 reads CASSHPHSGEVDYGYTF. Here the CDR3 DNA reads TGTGCCAGCAGCCACCCACATTCAGGGGAAGTGGACTATGGCTACACCTTC. The variable domain in full, with the rest retrieved from reference TRBV14 and TRBJ1-2, is EAGVTQFPSHSVIEKGQTVTLRCDPISGHDNLYWYRRVMGKEIKFLLHFVKESKQDESGMPNNRFLAERTGGTYSTLKVQPAELEDSGVYFCASSHPHSGEVDYGYTFGSGTRLTVV.

The gene calls are TRBV4-1 and TRBJ1-2; unclear D gene. V gave up 4 bases and J gave up 3 bases, with 15 bases separating them. Germline assignment: CDR1 MGHRA and CDR2 YSYEKL. The CDR3 is 15 residues long. The DNA of the CDR3 is TGCGCCAGCAGCCCCCTTTTAGCTACCGACTATGGCTACACCTTC. Its protein product is CASSPLLATDYGYTF.